This T cell receptor beta chain emerged from a study of blood T cell repertoires in COVID-19. This clone was detected only once. Those enrolled, adults aged roughly 18 to 95 years, came from about two dozen US areas. Trimming left V 3 bases short and J 5 bases short, with 17 bases between. CDR3 length: 15 amino acids. Germline CDR1 is SGHDN and CDR2 is FVKESK. Sequenced by immunoSEQ multiplex PCR; TCRdb stores in-frame clones only, minus some. This repertoire shows around 250,000 clones, about 90% found once; its top ten account for around 1.3%. The chain carries TRBV14 and TRBJ2-7; D perhaps matches TRBD2 (6 bases). The sample was PBMCs or T cells enriched from blood (not recorded which). This clonotype was sampled from a human donor in a cohort exposed to, infected with or recovered from COVID-19 (not recorded which). The donor label of this sample is uncertain. CDR3 nucleotide sequence: TGTGCCAGCAGCCAGGTGCGGGGTGGGAGCGACGAGCAGTACTTC. Residues: CASSQVRGGSDEQYF.